This TCR beta chain came from a study of tumor-infiltrating lymphocytes in localized non-small cell lung cancer. Per the germline V gene, CDR1 is SGHAT and CDR2 is FQNNGV. The CDR3 has 12 amino acids. V was cut by 6 bases and J by 0 bases, with 5 bases left in between. Libraries were prepared by immunoSEQ multiplex PCR; TCRdb keeps only in-frame clonotypes and omits some of them. The sample shows around 16,000 clones, approximately 80% of them seen only once. Sequencing was done on a sample of lung tumor tissue. The chain is built from TRBV11-2 and TRBJ1-2, with D uncertain. This clonotype originated in a human donor with non-small cell lung cancer. CDR3 region: CASSNTNYGYTF. The CDR3 DNA reads as TGTGCCAGCAGTAATACTAACTATGGCTACACCTTC.